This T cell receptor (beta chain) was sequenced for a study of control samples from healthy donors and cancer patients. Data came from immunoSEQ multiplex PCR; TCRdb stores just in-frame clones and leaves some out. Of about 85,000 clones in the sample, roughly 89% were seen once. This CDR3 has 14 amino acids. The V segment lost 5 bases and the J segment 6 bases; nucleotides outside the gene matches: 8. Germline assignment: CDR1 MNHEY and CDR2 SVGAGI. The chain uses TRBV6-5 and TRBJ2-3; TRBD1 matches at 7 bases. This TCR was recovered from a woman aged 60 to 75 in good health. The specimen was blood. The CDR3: CASSNRGIGDTQYF. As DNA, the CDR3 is TGTGCCAGCAGTAACAGGGGAATAGGGGATACGCAGTATTTT.